The source of this T cell receptor beta chain is a study of identical twins. Study results and limitations: Fewer insertions were carried by abundant cord blood beta clonotypes, but none was seen in memory repertoires. Analyses based on zero insertions could be partly confounded by invariant MAIT and iNKT cells.

In its sample, this clonotype was seen a few times. No antigen is known for it. The V gene lost 4 bases and the J gene lost 7 bases, with 17 bases spanning the gap. The CDR3 length is 15 residues. Germline CDR1 and CDR2: LNHDA and SQIVND (reference sequence). TCRdb re-called the 5' RACE reads through MiXCR, storing one row per CDR3 protein. The table lists about 240,000 distinct CDR3 sequences, about 11% of them singletons. This receptor was taken from a man aged 45-60 years in good health. The material sequenced was memory T cells sorted from blood. The rearrangement joins TRBV19 to TRBJ1-5, with D tentatively TRBD1 (5 bases). This CDR3 is CASSKPSQGLQPQHF. Written as DNA, the CDR3 is TGTGCCAGTAGTAAACCAAGCCAGGGCTTACAGCCCCAGCATTTT.